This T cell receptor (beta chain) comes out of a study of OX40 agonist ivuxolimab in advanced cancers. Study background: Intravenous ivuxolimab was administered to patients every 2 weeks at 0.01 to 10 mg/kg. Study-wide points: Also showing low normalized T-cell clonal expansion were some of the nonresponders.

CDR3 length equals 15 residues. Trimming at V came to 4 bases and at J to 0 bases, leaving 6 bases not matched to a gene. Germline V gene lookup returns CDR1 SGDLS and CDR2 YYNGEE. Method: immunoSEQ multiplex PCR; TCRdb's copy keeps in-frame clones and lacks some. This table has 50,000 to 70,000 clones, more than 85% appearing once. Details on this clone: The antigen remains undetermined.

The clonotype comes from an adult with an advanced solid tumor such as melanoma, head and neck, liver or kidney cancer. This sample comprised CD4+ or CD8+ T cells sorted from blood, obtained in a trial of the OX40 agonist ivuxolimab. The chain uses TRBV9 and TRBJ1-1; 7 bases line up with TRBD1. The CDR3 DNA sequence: TGTGCCAGCAGCACCCGGGACAGTTTGAACACTGAAGCTTTCTTT. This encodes CASSTRDSLNTEAFF. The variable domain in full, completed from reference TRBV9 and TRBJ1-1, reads DSGVTQTPKHLITATGQRVTLRCSPRSGDLSVYWYQQSLDQGLQFLIQYYNGEERAKGNILERFSAQQFPDLHSELNLSSLELGDSALYFCASSTRDSLNTEAFFGQGTRLTVV.